This is a list of T cell receptor beta chains from one sample in a study of neurological immune-mediated disorders. TCRdb reprocessed the 5' RACE reads via MiXCR and lists one record per CDR3 protein. The sample yields approximately 74,000 distinct CDR3 sequences, around 5.2% seen once. Material for sequencing was PBMCs. These receptors originate from a young man with multiple sclerosis. CDR3s include the opening cysteine and the closing phenylalanine or tryptophan. The order of the fields is D gene, CDR3 length, J gene, V gene, clone size, CDR3 DNA, CDR3 protein. A D gene is named only where the DNA matches it firmly. Size tells how often a clone was seen (once, few, many) or the class of an expanded clone, and some rows leave it out.

d_gene: NA; len: 14; j_gene: TRBJ2-4; v_gene: TRBV29-1; abundance: many; CDR3nt: TGCAGCGTTGAAGATCCGGCAGGGGGGTACATTCAGTACTTC; CDR3aa: CSVEDPAGGYIQYF
d_gene: NA; len: 16; j_gene: TRBJ2-3; v_gene: TRBV9; abundance: many; CDR3nt: TGTGCCAGCAGCGTAGGAGCTAGCGACACCACAGATACGCAGTATTTT; CDR3aa: CASSVGASDTTDTQYF
d_gene: NA; len: 13; j_gene: TRBJ2-1; v_gene: TRBV11-3; abundance: many; CDR3nt: TGTGCCAGCAGCAAAGGCGGTGGGGAAGAGCAGTTCTTC; CDR3aa: CASSKGGGEEQFF
d_gene: TRBD2; len: 17; j_gene: TRBJ2-7; v_gene: TRBV11-2; abundance: many; CDR3nt: TGTGCCAGCAGCTCCTCGACTAGCGGGGGGTCCTACTACGAGCAGTACTTC; CDR3aa: CASSSSTSGGSYYEQYF
d_gene: NA; len: 14; j_gene: TRBJ2-3; v_gene: TRBV5-1; abundance: many; CDR3nt: TGCGCCAGCAGCCCGGCGGTGGAGGCAGATACGCAGTATTTT; CDR3aa: CASSPAVEADTQYF
d_gene: TRBD2; len: 14; j_gene: TRBJ2-1; v_gene: TRBV12-3/TRBV12-4; abundance: many; CDR3nt: TGTGCCAGCACCCCTAGCGGGAGGAACAATGAGCAGTTCTTC; CDR3aa: CASTPSGRNNEQFF
d_gene: NA; len: 13; j_gene: TRBJ2-5; v_gene: TRBV6-2/TRBV6-3; abundance: many; CDR3nt: TGTGCCAGCAAGCCGGAAGACCAAGAGACCCAGTACTTC; CDR3aa: CASKPEDQETQYF
d_gene: NA; len: 16; j_gene: TRBJ1-3; v_gene: TRBV7-8; abundance: many; CDR3nt: TGTGCCAGCAGCTTAAACGCGGGGGGCAGGGGAGACACCATATATTTT; CDR3aa: CASSLNAGGRGDTIYF
d_gene: NA; len: 16; j_gene: TRBJ2-7; v_gene: TRBV18; abundance: few; CDR3nt: TGTGCCAGCTCACCTGGCGGCACGACCGTTCTCTACGAGCAGTACTTC; CDR3aa: CASSPGGTTVLYEQYF
d_gene: TRBD2; len: 15; j_gene: TRBJ2-2; v_gene: TRBV7-2; abundance: many; CDR3nt: TGTGCCAGCAGCCAGGGACTAGCGGGAGTCCGGGAGCTGTTTTTT; CDR3aa: CASSQGLAGVRELFF
d_gene: NA; len: 14; j_gene: TRBJ1-1; v_gene: TRBV5-1; abundance: NA; CDR3nt: TGCGCCAGCAGCTTGGCTGGTTGGGGGGAAAGAGTTTTCTTT; CDR3aa: CASSLAGWGERVFF
d_gene: NA; len: 16; j_gene: TRBJ2-7; v_gene: TRBV2; abundance: many; CDR3nt: TGTGCCAGCAGTGATAGTTTTCTTCAACAGGACTACGAGCAGTACTTC; CDR3aa: CASSDSFLQQDYEQYF
d_gene: NA; len: 15; j_gene: TRBJ2-5; v_gene: TRBV5-1; abundance: many; CDR3nt: TGCGCCAGCAGCTTGGCCACACGGATCCAAGAGACCCAGTACTTC; CDR3aa: CASSLATRIQETQYF
d_gene: NA; len: 12; j_gene: TRBJ2-1; v_gene: TRBV5-5; abundance: many; CDR3nt: TGTGCCAGCAGCTTTAATTCGGGACGGACAAACTTC; CDR3aa: CASSFNSGRTNF
d_gene: TRBD2; len: 20; j_gene: TRBJ2-1; v_gene: TRBV4-3; abundance: many; CDR3nt: TGCGCCAGCAGCCAAGAAACCGGGACTAGCCAATTCTTTGCCTACAATGAGCAGTTCTTC; CDR3aa: CASSQETGTSQFFAYNEQFF
d_gene: NA; len: 14; j_gene: TRBJ2-2; v_gene: TRBV10-3; abundance: many; CDR3nt: TGTGCCTCCGAACAGGGAAAGGGCACCGGGGAGCTGTTTTTT; CDR3aa: CASEQGKGTGELFF
d_gene: NA; len: 14; j_gene: TRBJ1-3; v_gene: TRBV7-9; abundance: many; CDR3nt: TGTGCAGGGCAAGACGGCCGCTCTGGAAACACCATATATTTT; CDR3aa: CAGQDGRSGNTIYF
d_gene: NA; len: 13; j_gene: TRBJ1-1; v_gene: TRBV12-5; abundance: many; CDR3nt: TGTGCTAGTGGTCGGACTTTGGCCACTGAAGCTTTCTTT; CDR3aa: CASGRTLATEAFF
d_gene: NA; len: 15; j_gene: TRBJ1-1; v_gene: TRBV5-1; abundance: many; CDR3nt: TGCGCCAGCAGCTTGGGGGGTGGGTACGGGACTGAAGCTTTCTTT; CDR3aa: CASSLGGGYGTEAFF
d_gene: NA; len: 14; j_gene: TRBJ1-1; v_gene: TRBV20-1; abundance: many; CDR3nt: TGCAGTGTCTACGGGCCAGCAAAGAACACTGAAGCTTTCTTT; CDR3aa: CSVYGPAKNTEAFF
d_gene: NA; len: 16; j_gene: TRBJ2-3; v_gene: TRBV5-1; abundance: many; CDR3nt: TGCGCCAGCAGCTTTGGGGCAGGGGCAGTCACAGATACGCAGTATTTT; CDR3aa: CASSFGAGAVTDTQYF
d_gene: TRBD1; len: 15; j_gene: TRBJ2-7; v_gene: TRBV7-6; abundance: many; CDR3nt: TGTGCCAGCAGCCCCGGCAGGGGGCTTTTCTACGAGCAGTACTTC; CDR3aa: CASSPGRGLFYEQYF
d_gene: NA; len: 16; j_gene: TRBJ1-2; v_gene: TRBV20-1; abundance: many; CDR3nt: TGCAGTGCTAGACCCGCCGTCGCAGGGGACGGTTCTGGCTACACCTTC; CDR3aa: CSARPAVAGDGSGYTF
d_gene: NA; len: 14; j_gene: TRBJ2-3; v_gene: TRBV20-1; abundance: many; CDR3nt: TGCAGTGCGGTCCGGGCCCCTCGCAAGGATACGCAGTATTTT; CDR3aa: CSAVRAPRKDTQYF
d_gene: NA; len: 13; j_gene: TRBJ1-2; v_gene: TRBV15; abundance: many; CDR3nt: TGTGCCACCAGTAAGGTCGGGGGGGACGGCTACACCTTC; CDR3aa: CATSKVGGDGYTF
d_gene: NA; len: 15; j_gene: TRBJ1-5; v_gene: TRBV12-3/TRBV12-4; abundance: many; CDR3nt: TGTGCCAGCAGCCCGTCGACAGCCAGCAATCAGCCCCAGCATTTT; CDR3aa: CASSPSTASNQPQHF
d_gene: NA; len: 16; j_gene: TRBJ2-1; v_gene: TRBV29-1; abundance: many; CDR3nt: TGCAGCGTTAAGGGGATGGGACATCGAGCCTACAATGAGCAGTTCTTC; CDR3aa: CSVKGMGHRAYNEQFF
d_gene: TRBD1; len: 15; j_gene: TRBJ2-1; v_gene: TRBV6-5; abundance: many; CDR3nt: TGTGCCAGCAGTTATGAGGGGGCGAACTACAATGAGCAGTTCTTC; CDR3aa: CASSYEGANYNEQFF
d_gene: TRBD1; len: 16; j_gene: TRBJ2-7; v_gene: TRBV7-6; abundance: many; CDR3nt: TGTGCCAGCAGCTTAGGAGTGGCAGGGGGCTCTTACGAGCAGTACTTC; CDR3aa: CASSLGVAGGSYEQYF
d_gene: NA; len: 16; j_gene: TRBJ2-7; v_gene: TRBV14; abundance: many; CDR3nt: TGTGCCAGCAGCCAAGATCCGTTGGGGGGTGTTGACGAGCAGTACTTC; CDR3aa: CASSQDPLGGVDEQYF
d_gene: TRBD2; len: 15; j_gene: TRBJ2-7; v_gene: TRBV20-1; abundance: NA; CDR3nt: TGCAGTGCTAAGGGGCTAGCGGGAGCCTATGGCGAGCAGTACTTC; CDR3aa: CSAKGLAGAYGEQYF
d_gene: NA; len: 13; j_gene: TRBJ1-5; v_gene: TRBV6-1; abundance: many; CDR3nt: TGTGCCAGCAGTGAATCCGGCGATCAGCCCCAGAATTTT; CDR3aa: CASSESGDQPQNF
d_gene: TRBD1; len: 15; j_gene: TRBJ1-2; v_gene: TRBV20-1; abundance: many; CDR3nt: TGCAGTGCTAGAGATCGGAGACAGGGGGCGTCTGGCTACACCTTC; CDR3aa: CSARDRRQGASGYTF
d_gene: NA; len: 12; j_gene: TRBJ2-7; v_gene: TRBV6-2/TRBV6-3; abundance: many; CDR3nt: TGTGCCAGCAGTCTTCTGGGTTACGAGCAGTACTTC; CDR3aa: CASSLLGYEQYF
d_gene: TRBD2; len: 14; j_gene: TRBJ2-1; v_gene: TRBV7-7; abundance: many; CDR3nt: TGTGCTAGCAGCCCTACTAGCGGCCTCAATGAGCAGTTCTTC; CDR3aa: CASSPTSGLNEQFF
d_gene: TRBD1; len: 15; j_gene: TRBJ1-1; v_gene: TRBV5-6; abundance: many; CDR3nt: TGTGCCAGCAGCACCGGACAGGGGGGTGGTACTGAAGCTTTCTTT; CDR3aa: CASSTGQGGGTEAFF
d_gene: NA; len: 13; j_gene: TRBJ1-5; v_gene: TRBV5-5; abundance: many; CDR3nt: TGTGCCAGCAGCTTAGGGGAATATCAGCCCCAGCATTTT; CDR3aa: CASSLGEYQPQHF
d_gene: NA; len: 14; j_gene: TRBJ2-1; v_gene: TRBV7-6; abundance: many; CDR3nt: TGTGCCAGCAGCTATCGGCCCTCCTACAATGAGCAGTTCTTC; CDR3aa: CASSYRPSYNEQFF
d_gene: TRBD2; len: 20; j_gene: TRBJ2-1; v_gene: TRBV7-8; abundance: NA; CDR3nt: TGTGCCAGCAGCTTAGATCGCGGGTGGGGAGTAGCGGGAGGAACGACCGGGCAGTTCTTC; CDR3aa: CASSLDRGWGVAGGTTGQFF
d_gene: TRBD1; len: 15; j_gene: TRBJ2-7; v_gene: TRBV5-1; abundance: many; CDR3nt: TGCGCCAGCAGCTTGGACAGGGGAACCTCCTACGAGCAGTACTTC; CDR3aa: CASSLDRGTSYEQYF
d_gene: NA; len: 16; j_gene: TRBJ2-6; v_gene: TRBV2; abundance: once; CDR3nt: TGTGCCAGCAGGCCGGGACACTTCTCTGGGGCCAACGTCCTGACTTTC; CDR3aa: CASRPGHFSGANVLTF
d_gene: TRBD1; len: 13; j_gene: TRBJ2-5; v_gene: TRBV20-1; abundance: many; CDR3nt: TGCAGTGCCCCGGACAGGGGGAGTGAGACCCAGTACTTC; CDR3aa: CSAPDRGSETQYF
d_gene: NA; len: 14; j_gene: TRBJ2-7; v_gene: TRBV12-3/TRBV12-4; abundance: many; CDR3nt: TGTGCCAGCAACCTACAGGGTTTTCTGTACGAGCAGTACTTC; CDR3aa: CASNLQGFLYEQYF
d_gene: NA; len: 17; j_gene: TRBJ2-3; v_gene: TRBV10-1; abundance: many; CDR3nt: TGCGCCAGCAGTGACGACCCCCGGGGGACCGAGGGGGATACGCAGTATTTT; CDR3aa: CASSDDPRGTEGDTQYF
d_gene: NA; len: 13; j_gene: TRBJ1-2; v_gene: TRBV7-2; abundance: many; CDR3nt: TGTGCCTGCCCCGGAAGGGAATCCTATGGCTACACCTTC; CDR3aa: CACPGRESYGYTF